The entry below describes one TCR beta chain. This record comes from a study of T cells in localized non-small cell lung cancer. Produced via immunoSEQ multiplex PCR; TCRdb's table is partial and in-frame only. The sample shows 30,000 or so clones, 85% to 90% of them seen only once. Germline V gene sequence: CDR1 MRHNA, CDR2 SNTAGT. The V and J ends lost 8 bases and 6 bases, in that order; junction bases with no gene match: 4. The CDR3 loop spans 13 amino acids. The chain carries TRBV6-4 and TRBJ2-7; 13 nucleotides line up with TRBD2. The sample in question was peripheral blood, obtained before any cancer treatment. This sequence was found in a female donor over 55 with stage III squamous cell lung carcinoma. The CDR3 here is CASLGLAGFEQYF. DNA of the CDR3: TGTGCCAGCTTGGGACTAGCGGGGTTCGAGCAGTACTTC.